Listed below are T cell receptor beta chains from one sample, sequenced in a study of T cell repertoires in cytomegalovirus infection. TCRdb independently ran MiXCR on the reads; one entry per CDR3 protein. The sample includes under 200,000 distinct CDR3 sequences, about a tenth of them seen just once. Sequencing was done on a sample of PBMCs. The source of these receptors is a human donor in good health (CMV status not recorded). Some clones in this sample may be carry-over from other donors' samples. Each CDR3 is given with its conserved first and last residue. Fields, in order: D gene, V gene, J gene, clone size, CDR3 protein, CDR3 DNA. The D gene is left open where the match is weak. For some rows the clone size is stated as once, few or many, or as a class when expanded; others skip it.

d_gene: TRBD2; v_gene: TRBV20-1; j_gene: TRBJ2-2; abundance: .; CDR3aa: CSARDGGSVTGELFF; CDR3nt: TGCAGTGCTAGAGATGGCGGGAGTGTCACCGGGGAGCTGTTTTTT
d_gene: .; v_gene: TRBV4-1; j_gene: TRBJ2-1; abundance: many; CDR3aa: CASSQDLGAGYNEQFF; CDR3nt: TGCGCCAGCAGCCAAGATCTAGGGGCCGGCTACAATGAGCAGTTCTTC
d_gene: .; v_gene: TRBV11-2; j_gene: TRBJ1-1; abundance: few; CDR3aa: CASSLEQAGVTEAFF; CDR3nt: TGTGCCAGCAGCTTAGAGCAGGCGGGAGTCACTGAAGCTTTCTTT
d_gene: .; v_gene: TRBV7-8; j_gene: TRBJ1-4; abundance: many; CDR3aa: CASSPLRVPGSFSGSGEKLFF; CDR3nt: TGTGCCAGCAGCCCCCTGAGGGTCCCCGGCTCCTTCTCAGGATCCGGTGAAAAACTGTTTTTT
d_gene: .; v_gene: TRBV7-2; j_gene: TRBJ1-5; abundance: many; CDR3aa: CASSLLAYNKGLNQPQHF; CDR3nt: TGTGCCAGCAGCTTACTGGCCTACAACAAGGGGCTTAATCAGCCCCAGCATTTT
d_gene: TRBD1; v_gene: TRBV7-2; j_gene: TRBJ1-3; abundance: many; CDR3aa: CASSFRGQGGSYSGNTIYF; CDR3nt: TGTGCCAGCAGCTTCCGGGGACAGGGAGGAAGTTACTCTGGAAACACCATATATTTT
d_gene: .; v_gene: TRBV7-8; j_gene: TRBJ1-5; abundance: many; CDR3aa: CASSRADWGGAQPQHF; CDR3nt: TGTGCCAGCAGCAGGGCGGACTGGGGAGGGGCTCAGCCCCAGCATTTT
d_gene: .; v_gene: TRBV20-1; j_gene: TRBJ2-1; abundance: many; CDR3aa: CSASPLNEPSSYNEQFF; CDR3nt: TGCAGTGCTAGTCCGTTAAACGAACCGAGCTCCTACAATGAGCAGTTCTTC
d_gene: .; v_gene: TRBV7-2; j_gene: TRBJ1-3; abundance: many; CDR3aa: CASSLTISGNTIYF; CDR3nt: TGTGCCAGCAGCTTAACCATCTCTGGAAACACCATATATTTT
d_gene: .; v_gene: TRBV28; j_gene: TRBJ1-1; abundance: many; CDR3aa: CASSFWSEAFF; CDR3nt: TGTGCCAGCAGTTTTTGGTCTGAAGCTTTCTTT
d_gene: .; v_gene: TRBV29-1; j_gene: TRBJ2-7; abundance: few; CDR3aa: CSVGPAPYEQYF; CDR3nt: TGCAGCGTTGGTCCGGCTCCCTACGAGCAGTACTTC
d_gene: TRBD2; v_gene: TRBV20-1; j_gene: TRBJ2-7; abundance: few; CDR3aa: CSATPPGGREQYF; CDR3nt: TGCAGTGCTACCCCCCCGGGGGGGCGCGAGCAGTACTTC
d_gene: .; v_gene: TRBV11-3; j_gene: TRBJ2-2; abundance: many; CDR3aa: CASRSNTGELFF; CDR3nt: TGTGCCAGCAGGTCGAACACCGGGGAGCTGTTTTTT
d_gene: TRBD1; v_gene: TRBV20-1; j_gene: TRBJ2-7; abundance: few; CDR3aa: CSATGTGLYEQYF; CDR3nt: TGCAGTGCTACCGGGACAGGACTTTACGAGCAGTACTTC
d_gene: .; v_gene: TRBV12-3/TRBV12-4; j_gene: TRBJ2-1; abundance: .; CDR3aa: CASTWRGEEQFF; CDR3nt: TGTGCCAGCACATGGAGGGGTGAGGAGCAGTTCTTC
d_gene: .; v_gene: TRBV28; j_gene: TRBJ1-5; abundance: .; CDR3aa: CASSLGRYQPQHF; CDR3nt: TGTGCCAGCAGTTTGGGCAGATATCAGCCCCAGCATTTT
d_gene: .; v_gene: TRBV12-3/TRBV12-4; j_gene: TRBJ1-1; abundance: few; CDR3aa: CASSLGERTEAFF; CDR3nt: TGTGCCAGCAGTTTGGGGGAACGAACTGAAGCTTTCTTT
d_gene: .; v_gene: TRBV7-2; j_gene: TRBJ2-2; abundance: many; CDR3aa: CASSLDSTGAGELFF; CDR3nt: TGTGCCAGCAGCCTGGACAGTACCGGGGCCGGGGAGCTGTTTTTT
d_gene: .; v_gene: TRBV3-1; j_gene: TRBJ1-2; abundance: .; CDR3aa: CASSPEDTYYGYTF; CDR3nt: TGTGCCAGCAGCCCTGAGGACACATACTATGGCTACACCTTC
d_gene: .; v_gene: TRBV7-9; j_gene: TRBJ2-7; abundance: .; CDR3aa: CASSLNLNEQYF; CDR3nt: TGTGCCAGCAGCTTAAATTTGAACGAGCAGTACTTC
d_gene: TRBD1; v_gene: TRBV14; j_gene: TRBJ1-1; abundance: .; CDR3aa: CASSLPGGLMNTEAFF; CDR3nt: TGTGCCAGCAGCTTGCCAGGGGGGTTGATGAACACTGAAGCTTTCTTT
d_gene: TRBD2; v_gene: TRBV29-1; j_gene: TRBJ2-7; abundance: .; CDR3aa: CSSGNSGEQYF; CDR3nt: TGCAGTAGCGGGAATTCCGGCGAGCAGTACTTC
d_gene: TRBD1; v_gene: TRBV15; j_gene: TRBJ1-5; abundance: many; CDR3aa: CATSNGRGGGNQPQHF; CDR3nt: TGTGCCACCAGCAACGGCAGGGGGGGAGGGAATCAGCCCCAGCATTTT
d_gene: .; v_gene: TRBV19; j_gene: TRBJ1-2; abundance: many; CDR3aa: CASSIDLTGRINYGYTF; CDR3nt: TGTGCCAGTAGTATCGACCTAACGGGACGGATTAACTATGGCTACACCTTC
d_gene: TRBD1; v_gene: TRBV7-2; j_gene: TRBJ1-5; abundance: .; CDR3aa: CASSLSGTGGIQPQHF; CDR3nt: TGTGCCAGCAGCTTATCCGGGACAGGGGGAATTCAGCCCCAGCATTTT
d_gene: .; v_gene: TRBV12-3/TRBV12-4; j_gene: TRBJ1-1; abundance: .; CDR3aa: CASSPGQTTNTEAFF; CDR3nt: TGTGCCAGCAGTCCAGGACAGACAACTAACACTGAAGCTTTCTTT
d_gene: .; v_gene: TRBV10-3; j_gene: TRBJ1-1; abundance: few; CDR3aa: CATSSNVNTEAFF; CDR3nt: TGTGCCACCTCCTCTAACGTTAACACTGAAGCTTTCTTT
d_gene: TRBD2; v_gene: TRBV29-1; j_gene: TRBJ2-3; abundance: many; CDR3aa: CSATPSGRADTQYF; CDR3nt: TGCAGCGCTACTCCTAGCGGGAGGGCAGATACGCAGTATTTT
d_gene: .; v_gene: TRBV30; j_gene: TRBJ1-6; abundance: few; CDR3aa: CAWSLRGNSPLHF; CDR3nt: TGTGCCTGGAGTCTCCGGGGTAATTCACCCCTCCACTTT
d_gene: .; v_gene: TRBV7-2; j_gene: TRBJ1-3; abundance: many; CDR3aa: CASSLGAGAEKILYF; CDR3nt: TGTGCCAGCAGCTTAGGAGCCGGGGCCGAGAAAATCCTATATTTT
d_gene: .; v_gene: TRBV7-2; j_gene: TRBJ2-5; abundance: many; CDR3aa: CASSFDGFRTQYF; CDR3nt: TGTGCCAGCAGCTTTGACGGGTTTCGGACCCAGTACTTC
d_gene: TRBD1; v_gene: TRBV28; j_gene: TRBJ1-1; abundance: few; CDR3aa: CASRDPTGKVNTEAFF; CDR3nt: TGTGCCAGCAGGGACCCGACAGGGAAGGTGAACACTGAAGCTTTCTTT
d_gene: .; v_gene: TRBV19; j_gene: TRBJ1-1; abundance: many; CDR3aa: CASSDYSGNTEAFF; CDR3nt: TGTGCCAGTAGTGACTACTCAGGGAACACTGAAGCTTTCTTT
d_gene: TRBD1; v_gene: TRBV7-2; j_gene: TRBJ1-1; abundance: many; CDR3aa: CASSVQGTGNTEAFF; CDR3nt: TGTGCCAGCAGCGTACAAGGGACAGGGAACACTGAAGCTTTCTTT
d_gene: .; v_gene: TRBV6-1; j_gene: TRBJ1-2; abundance: many; CDR3aa: CASFGPYYGYTF; CDR3nt: TGTGCCAGCTTTGGGCCGTACTATGGCTACACCTTC
d_gene: .; v_gene: TRBV12-3/TRBV12-4; j_gene: TRBJ1-5; abundance: .; CDR3aa: CASSTDGRPQHF; CDR3nt: TGTGCCAGCAGCACCGACGGGCGGCCCCAGCATTTT
d_gene: .; v_gene: TRBV6-5; j_gene: TRBJ2-2; abundance: .; CDR3aa: CVARRRGAGELFF; CDR3nt: TGTGTCGCGCGACGTCGGGGAGCCGGGGAGCTGTTTTTT
d_gene: .; v_gene: TRBV7-2; j_gene: TRBJ1-2; abundance: many; CDR3aa: CASSLDTGTNYGYTF; CDR3nt: TGTGCCAGCAGCTTAGACACTGGCACTAACTATGGCTACACCTTC
d_gene: .; v_gene: TRBV4-1; j_gene: TRBJ1-4; abundance: few; CDR3aa: CASSQDSTATNEKLFF; CDR3nt: TGCGCCAGCAGCCAAGATTCGACAGCAACTAATGAAAAACTGTTTTTT
d_gene: .; v_gene: TRBV6-6; j_gene: TRBJ2-1; abundance: many; CDR3aa: CASSPGGNEQFF; CDR3nt: TGTGCCAGCAGTCCTGGCGGGAATGAGCAGTTCTTC
d_gene: .; v_gene: TRBV25-1; j_gene: TRBJ2-2; abundance: few; CDR3aa: CASTAGQNTGELFF; CDR3nt: TGTGCCAGCACGGCAGGACAGAACACCGGGGAGCTGTTTTTT
d_gene: .; v_gene: TRBV7-2; j_gene: TRBJ2-7; abundance: many; CDR3aa: CASSPSTVYEQYF; CDR3nt: TGTGCCAGCAGCCCCTCGACTGTCTACGAGCAGTACTTC
d_gene: .; v_gene: TRBV7-2; j_gene: TRBJ2-7; abundance: many; CDR3aa: CASSSERYEQYF; CDR3nt: TGTGCCAGCAGCTCGGAGCGCTACGAGCAGTACTTC
d_gene: .; v_gene: TRBV7-2; j_gene: TRBJ2-2; abundance: many; CDR3aa: CASSLRQANTGELFF; CDR3nt: TGTGCCAGCAGCTTACGACAGGCGAACACCGGGGAGCTGTTTTTT
d_gene: TRBD1; v_gene: TRBV7-2; j_gene: TRBJ1-1; abundance: many; CDR3aa: CASSPPTGSGAFF; CDR3nt: TGTGCCAGCAGCCCCCCGACAGGGTCCGGAGCTTTCTTT
d_gene: .; v_gene: TRBV2; j_gene: TRBJ1-4; abundance: few; CDR3aa: CASIVHRTTNEKLFF; CDR3nt: TGTGCCAGCATTGTACACCGAACCACTAATGAAAAACTGTTTTTT
d_gene: .; v_gene: TRBV28; j_gene: TRBJ2-5; abundance: many; CDR3aa: CASRGGPLQETQYF; CDR3nt: TGTGCCAGCAGGGGGGGGCCACTCCAAGAGACCCAGTACTTC
d_gene: .; v_gene: TRBV20-1; j_gene: TRBJ2-7; abundance: many; CDR3aa: CSASKIGSEQYF; CDR3nt: TGCAGTGCTAGTAAGATAGGAAGCGAGCAGTACTTC
d_gene: .; v_gene: TRBV20-1; j_gene: TRBJ2-1; abundance: few; CDR3aa: CSANQLASVNNEQFF; CDR3nt: TGCAGTGCTAATCAACTAGCCTCCGTCAACAATGAGCAGTTCTTC
d_gene: TRBD1; v_gene: TRBV27; j_gene: TRBJ2-3; abundance: many; CDR3aa: CASSLGDRNTQYF; CDR3nt: TGTGCCAGCAGTTTAGGGGACAGAAATACGCAGTATTTT